A selection of T cell receptor beta chains follows, all from one sample in a study of cytomegalovirus exposure and HLA in healthy donors. Here immunoSEQ multiplex PCR was the method, and the copy in TCRdb shows in-frame clones only, minus some. The data contain about 130,000 clones, approximately 92% of them singletons. The sequenced sample was PBMCs. These receptor sequences come from a woman aged 18-29 years in good health and CMV-seronegative. CDR3s include the opening cysteine and the closing phenylalanine or tryptophan. Fields, in order: CDR3 protein, CDR3 DNA, V gene, D gene, clone size, J gene. A D gene is named only where the DNA matches it firmly. A row's size may be missing; if present it is once, few, many or a size class.

cdr3_aa: CASSVLDSPETQYF
cdr3_nt: TGTGCCAGCAGCGTATTAGACAGTCCAGAGACCCAGTACTTC
v_call: TRBV9
d_call: -
clone_size: -
j_call: TRBJ2-5

cdr3_aa: CASSPSEGGVTSYNEQFF
cdr3_nt: TGCGCCAGCAGCCCGAGTGAAGGGGGAGTTACCTCCTACAATGAGCAGTTCTTC
v_call: TRBV4-3
d_call: -
clone_size: -
j_call: TRBJ2-1

cdr3_aa: CASSLSGAGLAYEQYF
cdr3_nt: TGTGCCAGCAGTTTGTCAGGGGCTGGACTAGCTTACGAGCAGTACTTC
v_call: TRBV27
d_call: TRBD2
clone_size: -
j_call: TRBJ2-7

cdr3_aa: CASSLQDSYFSNQPQHF
cdr3_nt: TGTGCCAGCAGTCTCCAGGACAGTTACTTTAGCAATCAGCCCCAGCATTTT
v_call: TRBV28
d_call: -
clone_size: -
j_call: TRBJ1-5

cdr3_aa: CASSPRGNYGYTF
cdr3_nt: TGTGCCAGCAGTCCCAGGGGAAACTATGGCTACACCTTC
v_call: TRBV28
d_call: -
clone_size: once
j_call: TRBJ1-2

cdr3_aa: CSASSGSSYNEQFF
cdr3_nt: TGCAGCGCTTCTAGTGGGAGCTCCTACAATGAGCAGTTCTTC
v_call: TRBV29-1
d_call: -
clone_size: -
j_call: TRBJ2-1

cdr3_aa: CASSLRSTGRNRETQYF
cdr3_nt: TGTGCCAGCAGTCTCCGGTCGACCGGGAGAAACAGGGAGACCCAGTACTTC
v_call: TRBV27
d_call: -
clone_size: once
j_call: TRBJ2-5

cdr3_aa: CASSERGGEKLFF
cdr3_nt: TGTGCCAGCAGTGAGAGGGGAGGTGAAAAACTGTTTTTT
v_call: TRBV6-1
d_call: -
clone_size: -
j_call: TRBJ1-4

cdr3_aa: CASSVVHTSGGTTTDTQYF
cdr3_nt: TGTGCCAGCAGCGTAGTTCACACGAGTGGCGGGACGACCACAGATACGCAGTATTTT
v_call: TRBV9
d_call: -
clone_size: -
j_call: TRBJ2-3

cdr3_aa: CASSPRGTGDTGELFF
cdr3_nt: TGTGCCAGCTCACCCAGAGGGACAGGGGATACCGGGGAGCTGTTTTTT
v_call: TRBV18
d_call: TRBD1
clone_size: -
j_call: TRBJ2-2

cdr3_aa: CAISEPQGRGRDGYTF
cdr3_nt: TGTGCCATCAGTGAGCCACAGGGCAGAGGACGAGATGGCTACACCTTC
v_call: TRBV10-3
d_call: -
clone_size: few
j_call: TRBJ1-2

cdr3_aa: CASSPLEETEAFF
cdr3_nt: TGTGCCAGCAGCCCTCTGGAGGAGACTGAAGCTTTCTTT
v_call: TRBV14
d_call: -
clone_size: -
j_call: TRBJ1-1

cdr3_aa: CASSLRTGHNIPYEQYF
cdr3_nt: TGTGCCAGCAGCCTACGGACAGGTCACAATATTCCGTACGAGCAGTACTTC
v_call: TRBV21-1
d_call: -
clone_size: -
j_call: TRBJ2-7

cdr3_aa: CASSFGQVNYEQYF
cdr3_nt: TGTGCCAGCAGCTTCGGACAGGTGAACTACGAGCAGTACTTC
v_call: TRBV11-2
d_call: TRBD1
clone_size: -
j_call: TRBJ2-7

cdr3_aa: CASSLKREGVTQYF
cdr3_nt: TGTGCCAGCTCTCTCAAGCGGGAGGGCGTGACCCAGTACTTC
v_call: TRBV18
d_call: TRBD2
clone_size: -
j_call: TRBJ2-5

cdr3_aa: CASSIAEGSITQYF
cdr3_nt: TGTGCCAGTAGCATCGCTGAGGGATCAATCACCCAGTACTTC
v_call: TRBV19
d_call: -
clone_size: -
j_call: TRBJ2-5

cdr3_aa: CASSLRSGSYNEQFF
cdr3_nt: TGTGCCAGCAGCCTACGGAGCGGGAGCTACAATGAGCAGTTCTTC
v_call: TRBV27
d_call: TRBD2
clone_size: -
j_call: TRBJ2-1

cdr3_aa: CAWSRLATSTDTQYF
cdr3_nt: TGTGCCTGGAGTCGACTAGCGACTAGCACAGATACGCAGTATTTT
v_call: TRBV30
d_call: TRBD2
clone_size: once
j_call: TRBJ2-3

cdr3_aa: CASSIGGTVNTEAFF
cdr3_nt: TGTGCCAGTAGTATAGGGGGGACAGTGAACACTGAAGCTTTCTTT
v_call: TRBV19
d_call: TRBD1
clone_size: once
j_call: TRBJ1-1

cdr3_aa: CASSEQLSNQPQHF
cdr3_nt: TGCGCCAGCAGTGAACAGTTAAGCAATCAGCCCCAGCATTTT
v_call: TRBV10-2
d_call: -
clone_size: once
j_call: TRBJ1-5

cdr3_aa: CASSLYLQETQYF
cdr3_nt: TGTGCCAGCAGCTTATATTTACAAGAGACCCAGTACTTC
v_call: TRBV7-2
d_call: -
clone_size: -
j_call: TRBJ2-5

cdr3_aa: CASSEAFSRKLFF
cdr3_nt: TGTGCCAGCAGTGAAGCGTTTTCGCGAAAACTGTTTTTT
v_call: TRBV6-1
d_call: -
clone_size: -
j_call: TRBJ1-4

cdr3_aa: CASSWGQGAYEQYF
cdr3_nt: TGTGCCAGCAGCTGGGGACAGGGGGCTTACGAGCAGTACTTC
v_call: TRBV9
d_call: TRBD1
clone_size: -
j_call: TRBJ2-7

cdr3_aa: CASSSPAGQMDNSPLHF
cdr3_nt: TGCGCCAGCAGCTCACCGGCAGGGCAGATGGATAATTCACCCCTCCACTTT
v_call: TRBV5-1
d_call: -
clone_size: -
j_call: TRBJ1-6

cdr3_aa: CASSYAANYGYTF
cdr3_nt: TGTGCCAGCAGTTACGCGGCCAACTATGGCTACACCTTC
v_call: TRBV6-5
d_call: -
clone_size: -
j_call: TRBJ1-2

cdr3_aa: CSVEVRGGVDLPEQYF
cdr3_nt: TGCAGCGTTGAAGTAAGAGGGGGCGTTGATCTACCCGAGCAGTACTTC
v_call: TRBV29-1
d_call: TRBD1
clone_size: -
j_call: TRBJ2-7

cdr3_aa: CASSSGTGNSPLHF
cdr3_nt: TGTGCCAGCAGTTCCGGGACAGGGAATTCACCCCTCCACTTT
v_call: TRBV6-5
d_call: TRBD1
clone_size: -
j_call: TRBJ1-6

cdr3_aa: CASRWGLSSGNTIYF
cdr3_nt: TGTGCCAGCAGATGGGGCCTTAGCTCTGGAAACACCATATATTTT
v_call: TRBV28
d_call: -
clone_size: -
j_call: TRBJ1-3

cdr3_aa: CASSEGTRLSEQYF
cdr3_nt: TGTGCCAGCTCAGAGGGGACTAGGCTTTCCGAGCAGTACTTC
v_call: TRBV18
d_call: TRBD2
clone_size: once
j_call: TRBJ2-7

cdr3_aa: CASSLEEGGPYEQYF
cdr3_nt: TGTGCCAGCAGCTTAGAGGAGGGAGGGCCGTACGAGCAGTACTTC
v_call: TRBV7-2
d_call: TRBD2
clone_size: -
j_call: TRBJ2-7

cdr3_aa: CASSMTVATNEKLFF
cdr3_nt: TGTGCCAGCAGTATGACAGTTGCAACTAATGAAAAACTGTTTTTT
v_call: TRBV28
d_call: -
clone_size: -
j_call: TRBJ1-4

cdr3_aa: CASSPTRDYSPLHF
cdr3_nt: TGCGCCAGCAGCCCCACCCGGGACTATTCACCCCTCCACTTT
v_call: TRBV4-3
d_call: -
clone_size: -
j_call: TRBJ1-6

cdr3_aa: CASSTRDSPKHYEQYF
cdr3_nt: TGTGCCAGCAGTACGCGGGACAGTCCGAAACACTACGAGCAGTACTTC
v_call: TRBV6-6
d_call: -
clone_size: -
j_call: TRBJ2-7

cdr3_aa: CASSLLTGRDEQFF
cdr3_nt: TGTGCCAGCAGCCTACTGACGGGGAGGGATGAGCAGTTCTTC
v_call: TRBV7-2
d_call: TRBD2
clone_size: -
j_call: TRBJ2-1

cdr3_aa: CSVGDRGLTEAFF
cdr3_nt: TGCAGCGTTGGGGACAGGGGTCTCACTGAAGCTTTCTTT
v_call: TRBV29-1
d_call: TRBD1
clone_size: -
j_call: TRBJ1-1

cdr3_aa: CASSSTGLGTEAFF
cdr3_nt: TGTGCCAGCAGCTCGACAGGGTTGGGCACTGAAGCTTTCTTT
v_call: TRBV7-2
d_call: TRBD1
clone_size: -
j_call: TRBJ1-1

cdr3_aa: CASNVAGVNTGELFF
cdr3_nt: TGTGCCAGCAACGTCGCGGGGGTGAACACCGGGGAGCTGTTTTTT
v_call: TRBV2
d_call: TRBD2
clone_size: once
j_call: TRBJ2-2

cdr3_aa: CASGFSGRSETQYF
cdr3_nt: TGTGCTAGTGGTTTTAGCGGGAGATCAGAGACCCAGTACTTC
v_call: TRBV12-5
d_call: TRBD2
clone_size: -
j_call: TRBJ2-5

cdr3_aa: CSVESRSRYEQYF
cdr3_nt: TGCAGCGTTGAATCGCGGTCCCGCTACGAGCAGTACTTC
v_call: TRBV29-1
d_call: -
clone_size: -
j_call: TRBJ2-7

cdr3_aa: CASSEGSSGANVLTF
cdr3_nt: TGTGCCAGCAGTGAAGGGAGCTCTGGGGCCAACGTCCTGACTTTC
v_call: TRBV6-1
d_call: -
clone_size: -
j_call: TRBJ2-6

cdr3_aa: CASSVNRDQNYGYTF
cdr3_nt: TGTGCCAGCAGTGTAAACAGGGACCAGAACTATGGCTACACCTTC
v_call: TRBV6-1
d_call: -
clone_size: -
j_call: TRBJ1-2

cdr3_aa: CASTTSAGNYEQYF
cdr3_nt: TGTGCCAGCACCACCTCGGCCGGGAACTACGAGCAGTACTTC
v_call: TRBV7-9
d_call: -
clone_size: -
j_call: TRBJ2-7

cdr3_aa: CASSWTGEGFYGYTF
cdr3_nt: TGTGCCAGCAGTTGGACAGGGGAGGGTTTCTATGGCTACACCTTC
v_call: TRBV6-5
d_call: TRBD1
clone_size: -
j_call: TRBJ1-2

cdr3_aa: CAWIGAGLQRNEQFF
cdr3_nt: TGTGCCTGGATAGGGGCGGGACTACAAAGAAATGAGCAGTTCTTC
v_call: TRBV30
d_call: TRBD2
clone_size: -
j_call: TRBJ2-1

cdr3_aa: CASSENSNTEAFF
cdr3_nt: TGCGCCAGCAGTGAGAACAGCAACACTGAAGCTTTCTTT
v_call: TRBV10-2
d_call: -
clone_size: -
j_call: TRBJ1-1

cdr3_aa: CASSIKQGNTGELFF
cdr3_nt: TGTGCCAGCAGCATTAAACAGGGGAACACCGGGGAGCTGTTTTTT
v_call: TRBV6-5
d_call: -
clone_size: -
j_call: TRBJ2-2

cdr3_aa: CATGGDRVEYEQYF
cdr3_nt: TGTGCCACCGGAGGGGACAGGGTGGAATACGAGCAGTACTTC
v_call: TRBV28
d_call: TRBD1
clone_size: -
j_call: TRBJ2-7

cdr3_aa: CASRKPGLGTGELFF
cdr3_nt: TGTGCCAGCAGGAAGCCAGGACTGGGCACCGGGGAGCTGTTTTTT
v_call: TRBV28
d_call: -
clone_size: -
j_call: TRBJ2-2

cdr3_aa: CASTPHPEVPQHF
cdr3_nt: TGTGCCAGTACCCCTCACCCCGAGGTGCCCCAGCATTTT
v_call: TRBV19
d_call: -
clone_size: -
j_call: TRBJ1-5

cdr3_aa: CASYPRLPNTDTQYF
cdr3_nt: TGTGCCAGCTACCCTAGACTACCTAATACAGATACGCAGTATTTT
v_call: TRBV7-8
d_call: -
clone_size: -
j_call: TRBJ2-3

cdr3_aa: CASSQVRDRGIYEQYF
cdr3_nt: TGTGCCAGCAGCCAAGTCCGGGACAGAGGGATTTACGAGCAGTACTTC
v_call: TRBV4-2
d_call: TRBD1
clone_size: -
j_call: TRBJ2-7

cdr3_aa: CASAVGTGGNQPQHF
cdr3_nt: TGTGCCAGCGCAGTCGGAACAGGTGGCAATCAGCCCCAGCATTTT
v_call: TRBV2
d_call: -
clone_size: -
j_call: TRBJ1-5

cdr3_aa: CASSSEGTGKDTEAFF
cdr3_nt: TGCGCCAGCAGCTCGGAGGGGACAGGGAAGGACACTGAAGCTTTCTTT
v_call: TRBV5-1
d_call: TRBD1
clone_size: -
j_call: TRBJ1-1

cdr3_aa: CASSRDRGYTEAFF
cdr3_nt: TGTGCCAGCAGTCGGGACAGGGGGTACACTGAAGCTTTCTTT
v_call: TRBV6-5
d_call: TRBD1
clone_size: -
j_call: TRBJ1-1

cdr3_aa: CASSFGTGADQPQHF
cdr3_nt: TGTGCCAGCAGTTTTGGGACAGGGGCGGATCAGCCCCAGCATTTT
v_call: TRBV27
d_call: TRBD1
clone_size: -
j_call: TRBJ1-5

cdr3_aa: CASSTSGSSYEQYF
cdr3_nt: TGTGCCAGTAGTACTAGCGGGAGCTCCTACGAGCAGTACTTC
v_call: TRBV19
d_call: TRBD2
clone_size: -
j_call: TRBJ2-7